This T cell receptor (beta chain) was recorded in a study of blood T cell repertoires in COVID-19. Study at large: The samples span acute and convalescent COVID-19 from the United States, Italy and Spain. Nucleic acid was either cDNA or gDNA, and it came from T cells, B-cell-depleted T cells, or PBMCs.

Original analysis: Using reference gene primer amplification, nucleated cell counts were estimated. Assay used: immunoSEQ multiplex PCR; TCRdb lists only in-frame clones, some missing. From that table come the V and J calls and clone size; the DNA was used to work out D and trimming. This repertoire shows about 260,000 clones, roughly 87% found once; its top ten account for 2.2%. Trimming stripped 4 bases from V and 5 bases from J, with 20 bases between. This CDR3 has 16 residues. Germline V gene lookup returns CDR1 SNHLY and CDR2 FYNNEI. The receptor was derived from a woman aged 45 to 65 who had recovered from COVID-19. The source material was peripheral blood. The chain employs TRBV2 and TRBJ1-1; unclear D gene. CDR3: CASSGITPEGWTEAFF. The CDR3 DNA is TGTGCCAGCAGTGGGATCACACCCGAGGGCTGGACTGAAGCTTTCTTT.